This T cell receptor beta chain came from a study of blood T cells in healthy people across ages. Trimming cost V 2 bases and J 4 bases; bases outside gene matches: 4. The germline gives CDR1 MGHDK, CDR2 SYGVNS. The CDR3 consists of 14 residues. Next came a second PCR, run for 7 to 11 cycles, which used a sample-barcoded 5' primer along with a J-beta primer mix. Each cDNA molecule carried a tag from a template-switch adaptor that contained 12 random nucleotides. TCRdb redid the calling of the 5' RACE reads with MiXCR, one entry per CDR3 protein. Among 550,000 to 600,000 distinct CDR3 sequences, around half were seen once, and the ten largest hold about 22%. Peripheral blood samples of 9.5 to 10 milliliters were drawn from each donor. General study findings and limits: Per million T cells, the diversity of TCR beta decreased roughly linearly as age advanced. Diversity was higher, and naive CD4+ cells more numerous, in long-lived donors than in aged donors.

Turning to this clonotype: Its antigen is not known.

The sequenced sample was blood. The chain is built from TRBV25-1 and TRBJ1-2, with TRBD1 matching 7 bases. This clonotype originated in a man aged 80 or over in good health. This chain's CDR3 is CASSEPRDSYGYTF. The CDR3 nucleotides are TGTGCCAGCAGTGAACCCCGGGACAGCTATGGCTACACCTTC.